The 13 T cell receptor beta chains below all came from one sample that was sequenced in a study of a mutant IDH1 vaccine in newly diagnosed glioma. TCRdb's copy holds only in-frame clones and misses some; the assay was immunoSEQ multiplex PCR. Among under 45,000 clones, about 81% were seen once, and the ten largest hold 2% to 3%. These receptors are not linked to any known antigen. The sample's time point: week 23, last vaccination. Doses of 300 ug of mutant IDH1 20-mer peptide were given with topical imiquimod. Sequenced here: PBMCs, sampled from a glioma patient whose treatment included an IDH1 peptide vaccine. Every receptor here comes from a woman aged 18 to 35 with glioma. Some clones in this sample may be carry-over from other donors' samples.

The chain has TRBV14 and TRBJ1-1; D unresolved. The CDR3 extends over 13 amino acids. Trimming took off 1 base at V and 8 bases at J, with 11 bases between the two ends. Per germline, CDR1 SGHDN and CDR2 FVKESK. The CDR3: CASSQVALGEAFF. CDR3 coding DNA: TGTGCCAGCAGCCAAGTGGCCTTAGGGGAAGCTTTCTTT.

The table lists this clone with a count of one. The chain joins TRBV9 to TRBJ2-5, with D perhaps matching TRBD1 (6 bases). CDR1 is SGDLS, CDR2 YYNGEE, per germline. Trimming removed 0 bases from V and 2 bases from J, with 11 bases in between. The CDR3 has 15 amino acids. This chain's CDR3 is CASSVGTATQETQYF. The CDR3 bases are TGTGCCAGCAGCGTAGGGACAGCTACACAAGAGACCCAGTACTTC.

The rearrangement joins TRBV11-2 to TRBJ2-2, with TRBD1 matching 7 bases. Germline V CDR1 and CDR2: SGHAT, FQNNGV. The V gene end was trimmed by 4 bases and the J gene end by 4 bases; junction bases not matched to a gene: 9. The CDR3 consists of 16 residues. The CDR3 region is CASSSRTGGSTGELFF. CDR3 nucleotides: TGTGCCAGCAGCTCGCGGACAGGAGGAAGCACCGGGGAGCTGTTTTTT.

A few counts support this clone. V gene TRBV6-5 combines with J gene TRBJ1-1, with 7 bases fitting TRBD1. Trimming removed 6 bases from V and 4 bases from J; junction bases left unmatched: 2. This CDR3 is 12 amino acids long. Germline values: CDR1 MNHEY, CDR2 SVGAGI. The chain's CDR3 is CASRTGVTEAFF. The CDR3 nucleotides read TGTGCCAGCAGAACAGGGGTCACTGAAGCTTTCTTT.

This chain connects TRBV2 to TRBJ2-5, with D possibly TRBD2 on 5 matching bases. The germline V and J ends were trimmed by 10 bases and 5 bases, with 8 bases remaining between them. The CDR3 has 10 amino acids. Per germline, CDR1 SNHLY and CDR2 FYNNEI. The CDR3 protein is CAIQRETQYF. The DNA for the CDR3 is TGTGCCATTCAGCGGGAGACCCAGTACTTC.

V is TRBV4-1 and J is TRBJ2-7, with TRBD2 matching over 7 bases. V shed 4 bases and J 0 bases; nucleotides not matched to a gene: 6. The germline V gene encodes CDR1 MGHRA and CDR2 YSYEKL. The CDR3 runs to 15 residues. The CDR3 region is CASSPVGGSSYEQYF. For the CDR3, the DNA is TGCGCCAGCAGCCCTGTCGGGGGGAGCTCCTACGAGCAGTACTTC.

This chain joins TRBV6-5 and TRBJ2-1, with D uncertain. V lost 5 bases, J lost 7 bases, and 15 bases lay in between. This CDR3 contains 14 residues. CDR1 and CDR2 from the germline V gene are MNHEY and SVGAGI. The CDR3 region is CASSGPLPANEQFF. The CDR3 bases are TGTGCCAGCAGTGGACCCCTCCCGGCAAATGAGCAGTTCTTC.

The chain combines TRBV7-3 with TRBJ2-3, with 7 positions matching TRBD2. The germline gives CDR1 SGHTA, CDR2 FQGTGA. The CDR3 has 16 residues. J lost 6 bases, V lost 6 bases, and 15 bases had no gene match. This CDR3 reads CASSSGLGELQDTQYF. The CDR3 DNA is TGTGCCAGCAGTTCTGGACTAGGCGAACTGCAGGATACGCAGTATTTT.

This rearrangement joins TRBV10-3 to TRBJ2-5; perhaps TRBD2 as D (6 bases). The CDR3 sequence is 13 residues long. Trimming took off 2 bases at V and 3 bases at J, with 7 bases between the two ends. Per the germline V gene, CDR1 is ENHRY and CDR2 is SYGVKD. The CDR3 reads CAISERREETQYF. CDR3 DNA sequence: TGTGCCATCAGTGAGAGGAGGGAAGAGACCCAGTACTTC.

J is TRBJ1-1 and V is TRBV5-6, with D unresolved. V was cut by 6 bases and J by 4 bases, with 19 bases left in between. Looked up from germline, CDR1 is SGHDT and CDR2 is YYEEEE. CDR3 length equals 15 residues. CDR3: CASTGWGRIGTEAFF. Here the CDR3 DNA reads TGTGCCAGCACCGGCTGGGGAAGGATAGGCACTGAAGCTTTCTTT.

The rearrangement uses TRBV15 and TRBJ2-7; 12 bases match TRBD2. CDR3 length equals 14 residues. CDR1 is LNHNV and CDR2 is YYDKDF in the germline V gene (reference sequence). J gave up 7 bases and V 0 bases, and 1 base lay outside the gene matches. The CDR3 is CATSRDLAGGEQYF. CDR3 nucleotide sequence: TGTGCCACCAGCAGAGATCTAGCGGGGGGGGAGCAGTACTTC.

The chain links TRBV6-5 to TRBJ1-6; D remains unclear. The CDR3 contains 13 residues. V lost 2 bases and J lost 4, with 3 bases in between. Germline V lookup: CDR1 MNHEY, CDR2 SVGAGI. CDR3 DNA sequence: TGTGCCAGCAGTTACGGGTATAATTCACCCCTCCACTTT. Translation: CASSYGYNSPLHF.

The chain carries TRBV6-1 and TRBJ1-3; D possibly corresponds to TRBD1 (5 bases). Germline assignment: CDR1 MNHNS and CDR2 SASEGT. V was clipped by 6 bases and J by 0 bases, with 12 bases between them. CDR3 length: 15 amino acids. For the CDR3, the DNA is TGTGCCAGCAGACCACAGGAGACCTCTGGAAACACCATATATTTT. Protein sequence: CASRPQETSGNTIYF.